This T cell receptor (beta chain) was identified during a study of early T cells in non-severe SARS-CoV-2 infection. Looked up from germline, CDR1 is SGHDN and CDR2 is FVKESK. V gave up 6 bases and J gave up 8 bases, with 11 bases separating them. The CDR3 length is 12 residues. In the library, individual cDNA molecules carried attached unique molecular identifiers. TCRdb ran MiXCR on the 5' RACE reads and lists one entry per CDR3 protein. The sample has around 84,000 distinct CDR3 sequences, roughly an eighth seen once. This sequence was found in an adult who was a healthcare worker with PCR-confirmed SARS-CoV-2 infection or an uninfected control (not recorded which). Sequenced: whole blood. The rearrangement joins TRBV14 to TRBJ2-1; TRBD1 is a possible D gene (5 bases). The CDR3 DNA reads TGTGCCAGCAGTCCCCAGGGTCATGAGCAGTTCTTC. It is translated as CASSPQGHEQFF.